A single sample is the source of the 8 T cell receptor beta chains below, sequenced in a study of cytomegalovirus exposure and HLA in healthy donors (dated by TCRdb to the late 2010s). The library came from the immunoSEQ multiplex PCR assay. For the multiplex PCR, a mixture combining 60 forward primers for TCR Vbeta segments and 13 reverse primers for TCR Jbeta segments was used. Drawn from immuneACCESS, this table holds only the in-frame rearrangements with V and J called that TCRdb kept. Clones are partly lost; checked studies trace under half to an unresolved V gene and leave the rest unexplained. This sample comprises some 150,000 clones, about four fifths of them detected only once. The biggest ten clones account for roughly 7.7% of the sample. Sequences were obtained from PBMCs. The receptor set was obtained from a woman aged 25-40 years in good health and CMV-seropositive.

The chain has TRBV7-9 and TRBJ1-2; D possibly corresponds to TRBD1 (5 bases). The CDR3 consists of 13 residues. CDR1 SEHNR and CDR2 FQNEAQ come from the germline V gene (reference sequence). Trimming stripped 4 bases from V and 4 bases from J, with 10 bases between. The CDR3 here is CASSSGLFYGYTF. The CDR3 DNA reads TGTGCCAGCAGCTCGGGACTGTTCTATGGCTACACCTTC. Supplemented by reference TRBV7-9 and TRBJ1-2, the full variable domain reads DTGVSQNPRHKITKRGQNVTFRCDPISEHNRLYWYRQTLGQGPEFLTYFQNEAQLEKSRLLSDRFSAERPKGSFSTLEIQRTEQGDSAMYLCASSSGLFYGYTFGSGTRLTVV.

This clone has just a few counts. The rearrangement joins TRBV5-6 to TRBJ2-5; D call uncertain. The CDR3 is 13 amino acids. Trimming pared 2 bases from V and 1 base from J, leaving 6 bases between. In germline, CDR1 is SGHDT, CDR2 YYEEEE. The CDR3, as DNA: TGTGCCAGCAGCTTCGTCAGCCAAGAGACCCAGTACTTC. It translates to CASSFVSQETQYF.

The CDR3: CASSGFTNQPQHF. CDR3 DNA sequence: TGTGCCAGCAGTGGGTTCACTAATCAGCCCCAGCATTTT. The V call is TRBV6-1, the J call TRBJ1-5; no definite D call. CDR1 is MNHNS and CDR2 is SASEGT in the germline V gene. The CDR3 runs 13 residues. V was pared by 4 bases and J by 4 bases, with 8 bases between.

This clone has a single count. This chain uses TRBV11-2 with TRBJ2-7; D is unclear. The CDR3 sequence is 14 residues long. Germline assignment: CDR1 SGHAT and CDR2 FQNNGV. V lost 1 base and J lost 2, with 9 bases in between. The CDR3 loop reads CASSLGAGPYEQYF. As DNA, the CDR3 is TGTGCCAGCAGCTTAGGGGCAGGCCCCTACGAGCAGTACTTC.

This chain joins TRBV4-3 and TRBJ2-5; a weak D match, TRBD2 (5 bases). This CDR3 is 14 amino acids long. V lost 4 bases and J 1 base, leaving 10 bases between the germline ends. CDR1 LGHNA and CDR2 YSLEER come from the germline V gene. The CDR3 loop is CASSLWEFQETQYF. The CDR3 DNA sequence: TGCGCCAGCAGCCTCTGGGAGTTCCAAGAGACCCAGTACTTC.

The chain is built from TRBV19 and TRBJ2-1; D ambiguous. The CDR3 covers 13 residues. V shed 5 bases and J shed 5 bases, with 10 bases lying between them. Germline CDR1 LNHDA, CDR2 SQIVND (reference sequence). The CDR3 reads CASSAPTNNEQFF. CDR3 coding DNA: TGTGCCAGTAGTGCCCCTACCAACAATGAGCAGTTCTTC.

This chain joins TRBV13 and TRBJ1-3; 9 positions agree with TRBD1. The V and J ends lost 3 bases and 0 bases, in that order; junction bases with no gene match: 0. CDR1 and CDR2 (germline): PRHDT, FYEKMQ (reference sequence). The CDR3 has 15 amino acids. The DNA for the CDR3 is TGTGCCAGCAGCTTGGACAGGGGCTCTGGAAACACCATATATTTT. As protein: CASSLDRGSGNTIYF. The complete variable domain, with remaining parts taken from reference TRBV13 and TRBJ1-3, reads AAGVIQSPRHLIKEKRETATLKCYPIPRHDTVYWYQQGPGQDPQFLISFYEKMQSDKGSIPDRFSAQQFSDYHSELNMSSLELGDSALYFCASSLDRGSGNTIYFGEGSWLTVV.

The chain employs TRBV6-1 and TRBJ1-2, with D tentatively TRBD1 (5 bases). V was pared by 7 bases and J by 0 bases, with 9 bases between. The CDR3 contains 13 residues. The germline V gene encodes CDR1 MNHNS and CDR2 SASEGT. This CDR3 reads CASIRGTNYGYTF. CDR3 bases: TGTGCCAGCATAAGGGGAACTAACTATGGCTACACCTTC.